Listed here are 30 T cell receptor beta chains from one sample, sequenced in a study of shared clonotypes between healthy human individuals. TCRdb's copy holds only in-frame clones and misses some; the assay was immunoSEQ multiplex PCR. In the table there are fewer than 1 million clones, roughly 96% of which are singletons. It was CD45RO-negative cells, positively selected for CCR7, that made up naive CD8 cells, with terminally differentiated effector memory CD45RA+ cells excluded. The specimen sequenced was naive CD8+ T cells sorted from blood. Receptor source: a man aged 25-45 years in good health.

V is TRBV9 and J is TRBJ2-7, with 9 nucleotides matching TRBD2. The junction had 11 bases not matched to a gene; V was cut back by 0 bases and J by 4 bases. The CDR3 has 17 residues. Germline loops: CDR1 SGDLS, CDR2 YYNGEE. CDR3 sequence (DNA): TGTGCCAGCAGCGTAGAAGGGGAGGCGGGAGGGCCTTACGAGCAGTACTTC. It is translated as CASSVEGEAGGPYEQYF.

The J gene is TRBJ2-7, the V gene TRBV19; perhaps TRBD2 as D (6 bases). CDR3 size: 14 residues. V lost 5 bases and J lost 0, with 11 bases in between. Germline loops: CDR1 LNHDA, CDR2 SQIVND (reference sequence). The CDR3 nucleotides are TGTGCCAGTAGTTTCGCCGGGGGCTCCTACGAGCAGTACTTC. This codes for CASSFAGGSYEQYF.

As concerns this clone: The sample holds other DNA sequences that translate to the same CDR3. The V call is TRBV5-1, the J call TRBJ2-7, with 12 bases matching TRBD2. The CDR3 has 15 residues. Trimming cost V 4 bases and J 4 bases; bases outside gene matches: 6. The germline V gene has CDR1 SGHRS and CDR2 YFSETQ. CDR3 DNA: TGCGCCAGCAGCCTTCGGACTAGCGGGACTTACGAGCAGTACTTC. It specifies CASSLRTSGTYEQYF.

V is TRBV27 and J is TRBJ2-3; 8 nucleotides agree with TRBD1. This CDR3 has 14 amino acids. CDR1 and CDR2 from the germline V gene are MNHEY and SMNVEV (reference sequence). V shed 8 bases and J 1 base; nucleotides not matched to a gene: 5. The CDR3 region is CASEIRGRTDTQYF. The CDR3 DNA reads TGTGCCAGCGAGATCAGGGGGCGCACAGATACGCAGTATTTT.

The V and J genes are TRBV27 and TRBJ2-7, with 9 bases that match TRBD2. Germline V gene data show CDR1 as MNHEY and CDR2 as SMNVEV (reference sequence). The J segment lost 2 bases and the V segment lost 3 bases, leaving 5 bases of the junction unmatched. The CDR3 length is 15 residues. The CDR3 region is CASSFFAGGAYEQYF. The CDR3 DNA is TGTGCCAGCAGTTTTTTTGCGGGAGGGGCCTACGAGCAGTACTTC.

V gene TRBV5-1 combines with J gene TRBJ2-7, with 9 bases fitting TRBD1. CDR1 and CDR2 from the germline V gene are SGHRS and YFSETQ. The J segment lost 4 bases and the V segment lost 5 bases, leaving 10 bases of the junction unmatched. The CDR3 length is 15 residues. CDR3 region: CASRGLTGGSYEQYF. The DNA for the CDR3 is TGCGCCAGCAGGGGATTGACAGGGGGATCGTACGAGCAGTACTTC.

The chain is built from TRBV5-1 and TRBJ2-3, with 8 bases that match TRBD1. V lost 2 bases, J lost 3 bases, and 11 bases stayed unmatched. From germline, CDR1 is SGHRS and CDR2 YFSETQ. The length of the CDR3 is 17 residues. The CDR3 sequence is CASSLGTGRITTDTQYF. CDR3 bases: TGCGCCAGCAGCTTAGGGACAGGCCGAATTACTACAGATACGCAGTATTTT. The complete variable domain, with remaining parts taken from reference TRBV5-1 and TRBJ2-3, reads KAGVTQTPRYLIKTRGQQVTLSCSPISGHRSVSWYQQTPGQGLQFLFEYFSETQRNKGNFPGRFSGRQFSNSRSEMNVSTLELGDSALYLCASSLGTGRITTDTQYFGPGTRLTVL.

V and J are TRBV6-6 and TRBJ2-7; TRBD1 matches 10 bases. V shed 2 bases and J 4 bases; nucleotides not matched to a gene: 2. The CDR3 consists of 14 residues. Germline V gene sequence: CDR1 MNHNY, CDR2 SVGAGI (reference sequence). In DNA, the CDR3 is TGTGCCAGCAGTTACGACAGGGGGCAATACGAGCAGTACTTC. It codes for CASSYDRGQYEQYF.

The chain recombines TRBV7-8 with TRBJ2-7; the match to TRBD2 covers 7 bases. This CDR3 is 16 amino acids long. The ends lost 7 bases at V and 5 bases at J; junction bases unmatched: 17. Germline V gene data show CDR1 as SGHVS and CDR2 as FQNEAQ. CDR3 region: CASTTLTGEGRHEQYF. In nucleotides, the CDR3 is TGTGCCAGCACCACCCTCACGGGGGAGGGCAGGCACGAGCAGTACTTC.

This clone was recorded only once. The V call is TRBV4-3, the J call TRBJ2-2, with D unresolved. This CDR3 region has 15 residues. The V gene's germline CDR1 is LGHNA and CDR2 YSLEER. The V end was cut by 2 bases, the J end by 6 bases, with 13 bases between. The CDR3 DNA is TGCGCCAGCAGCCAACGCCGAACGTTTGCCGGGGAGCTGTTTTTT. Amino acids: CASSQRRTFAGELFF.

V gene TRBV19 combines with J gene TRBJ1-4; D uncertain. The germline V gene has CDR1 LNHDA and CDR2 SQIVND (reference sequence). The CDR3 contains 14 residues. Trimming removed 3 bases from V and 2 bases from J, with 7 bases in between. CDR3 nucleotide sequence: TGTGCCAGTAGTATCACGGGGACTAATGAAAAACTGTTTTTT. Translated, it gives CASSITGTNEKLFF. Filled out from reference TRBV19 and TRBJ1-4, the complete variable domain reads DGGITQSPKYLFRKEGQNVTLSCEQNLNHDAMYWYRQDPGQGLRLIYYSQIVNDFQKGDIAEGYSVSREKKESFPLTVTSAQKNPTAFYLCASSITGTNEKLFFGSGTQLSVL.

The chain has TRBV5-1 and TRBJ1-1; D gene ambiguous. The CDR3 sequence is 14 residues long. Trimming shortened V by 4 bases and J by 5 bases, and 15 bases separated the two germline ends. The V gene's germline CDR1 is SGHRS and CDR2 YFSETQ. CDR3: CASSLGVTGTEAFF. DNA for the CDR3: TGCGCCAGCAGCCTCGGCGTCACGGGGACTGAAGCTTTCTTT. The full variable domain, its missing parts supplied by reference TRBV5-1 and TRBJ1-1, is KAGVTQTPRYLIKTRGQQVTLSCSPISGHRSVSWYQQTPGQGLQFLFEYFSETQRNKGNFPGRFSGRQFSNSRSEMNVSTLELGDSALYLCASSLGVTGTEAFFGQGTRLTVV.

J is TRBJ2-7 and V is TRBV7-2; D remains unclear. The CDR3 has 15 residues. Germline V gene sequence: CDR1 SGHTA, CDR2 FQGNSA. Trimming took off 5 bases at V and 0 bases at J, with 14 bases between the two ends. In nucleotides, the CDR3 is TGTGCCAGCAGCGACCGCTCAGGCAGCTCCTACGAGCAGTACTTC. Translation gives CASSDRSGSSYEQYF.

The rearrangement links TRBV7-8 to TRBJ2-7, with D maybe TRBD2 (6 bases). V lost 2 bases, J lost 4 bases, and 15 bases lay in between. Germline CDR1 reads SGHVS; CDR2 reads FQNEAQ. This CDR3 has 15 residues. The CDR3 reads CASSLNWGAGYEQYF. DNA for the CDR3: TGTGCCAGCAGCTTAAATTGGGGTGCGGGATACGAGCAGTACTTC.

This chain uses TRBV2 with TRBJ2-1; D not certain. There are 13 residues in the CDR3. CDR1 and CDR2 (germline): SNHLY, FYNNEI. The V and J ends lost 3 bases and 2 bases respectively, with 5 bases between them. This CDR3 reads CASSDPPYNEQFF. DNA for the CDR3: TGTGCCAGCAGTGACCCCCCCTACAATGAGCAGTTCTTC.

The chain is built from TRBV27 and TRBJ1-2; D remains ambiguous. Germline V lookup: CDR1 MNHEY, CDR2 SMNVEV (reference sequence). CDR3 length equals 13 residues. V dropped 8 bases and J dropped 4 bases, with 14 bases sitting between them. The chain's CDR3 is CASGIFRGYGYTF. CDR3 in DNA: TGTGCCAGCGGAATCTTCAGAGGCTATGGCTACACCTTC.

This clone came up once. This rearrangement joins TRBV6-5 to TRBJ2-3; 9 nucleotides line up with TRBD1. Trimming removed 6 bases from V and 4 bases from J; junction bases left unmatched: 5. The CDR3 totals 14 residues. Germline V gene data show CDR1 as MNHEY and CDR2 as SVGAGI. CDR3 nucleotides: TGTGCCAGCAGCCTCGGACAGGGGTCAGATACGCAGTATTTT. It yields the protein CASSLGQGSDTQYF.

V gene TRBV28 combines with J gene TRBJ1-5; the D is unclear. Germline-derived CDR1 and CDR2 are MDHEN and SYDVKM. The CDR3 totals 11 residues. V lost 7 bases, J lost 3 bases, and 4 bases lay in between. Written as DNA, the CDR3 is TGTGCCAGCACCGACAATCAGCCCCAGCATTTT. It encodes CASTDNQPQHF.

This chain links TRBV29-1 with TRBJ2-7; D is tentatively TRBD1 or TRBD2 (5 bases each). Per the germline V gene, CDR1 is SQVTM and CDR2 is ANQGSEA. V was trimmed by 3 bases and J by 6 bases, leaving 12 bases between them. This CDR3 spans 12 amino acids. CDR3 protein: CSVEAGTAEQYF. CDR3 in DNA: TGCAGCGTTGAGGCAGGGACCGCCGAGCAGTACTTC.

Worth noting for this clone: Other DNA sequences in this specimen translate into the identical CDR3. The chain uses TRBV27 and TRBJ2-1; D is perhaps TRBD2 (6 bases). Germline V lookup: CDR1 MNHEY, CDR2 SMNVEV (reference sequence). V was trimmed by 3 bases and J by 10 bases, leaving 10 bases between them. CDR3 length: 12 amino acids. CDR3 region: CASSLRGLEQFF. The DNA of the CDR3 is TGTGCCAGCAGTTTGCGTGGACTAGAGCAGTTCTTC.

With respect to this clone: One end of the junction varies from germline; a read error may be responsible. The genes are TRBV7-9 and TRBJ2-1, with 8 bases identical to TRBD2. Germline V CDR1 and CDR2: SEHNR, FQNEAQ (reference sequence). The CDR3 runs to 15 residues. The CDR3 DNA follows: TGTGCCAGCACCTTAAGGACTAGCCCAACGAATGAGCAGTTCTTC. Its translation: CASTLRTSPTNEQFF.

This rearrangement joins TRBV19 to TRBJ2-7; 11 positions agree with TRBD2. J gave up 4 bases and V 5 bases, and 7 bases lay outside the gene matches. Germline V CDR1 and CDR2: LNHDA, SQIVND (reference sequence). This CDR3 is built from 15 residues. The CDR3 region has the DNA TGTGCCAGTAGTTTCACGACTAGCGGGAAATACGAGCAGTACTTC. It is translated as CASSFTTSGKYEQYF.

The chain recombines TRBV18 with TRBJ2-1; D gene unclear. From germline, CDR1 is KGHSH and CDR2 LQKENI. The CDR3 consists of 13 residues. Trimming cost V 0 bases and J 7 bases, with 7 bases left between them. CDR3 nucleotide sequence: TGTGCCAGCTCACCACCGACGGAAAATGAGCAGTTCTTC. Its translation: CASSPPTENEQFF.

This chain joins TRBV29-1 and TRBJ2-7; 8 bases match TRBD1. V trimming: 7 bases; J trimming: 1 base; junction bases outside the gene matches: 6. The CDR3 contains 13 residues. Germline lookup yields CDR1 SQVTM and CDR2 ANQGSEA. CDR3 nucleotides: TGCAGCGCCAACAGGGGGGAGTCCTACGAGCAGTACTTC. This encodes CSANRGESYEQYF.

The chain has TRBV6-5 and TRBJ2-1, with TRBD1 identical over 7 bases. The CDR3 is 14 amino acids. V was clipped by 4 bases and J by 4 bases; unmatched bases: 4. Germline V gene data show CDR1 as MNHEY and CDR2 as SVGAGI. CDR3 in amino acids: CASSLQGFYNEQFF. The CDR3 DNA is TGTGCCAGCAGTTTACAGGGGTTTTACAATGAGCAGTTCTTC.

This clone is a singleton in its sample. Here the CDR3 reads CASSVDVGVGTDTQYF. Written as DNA, the CDR3 is TGTGCCAGCAGCGTAGATGTGGGAGTCGGCACAGATACGCAGTATTTT. The chain joins TRBV9 to TRBJ2-3; the D gene is possibly TRBD2 (5 bases). The germline V gene encodes CDR1 SGDLS and CDR2 YYNGEE. The CDR3 is 16 amino acids. V gave up 0 bases and J gave up 1 base, with 12 bases separating them.

The V gene is TRBV28, the J gene TRBJ2-3, with D hard to call. The V and J ends lost 6 bases and 2 bases respectively, with 15 bases between them. Germline CDR1 reads MDHEN; CDR2 reads SYDVKM. The CDR3 covers 15 residues. The CDR3 nucleotides read TGTGCCAGCAGCCTCGGGCCTGATTTCACAGATACGCAGTATTTT. This gives the protein CASSLGPDFTDTQYF.

The chain joins TRBV27 to TRBJ2-1; D unresolved. The V end lost 7 bases, the J end lost 8 bases, and 21 bases lay between the germline ends. This CDR3 contains 15 residues. The germline gives CDR1 MNHEY, CDR2 SMNVEV (reference sequence). The CDR3 reads CASTSRPGPRDEQFF. CDR3 DNA: TGTGCCAGCACTTCTCGACCGGGCCCCCGGGATGAGCAGTTCTTC.

The chain has TRBV11-2 and TRBJ2-5, with TRBD2 identical over 12 bases. V trimming: 7 bases; J trimming: 5 bases; junction bases outside the gene matches: 11. The germline gives CDR1 SGHAT, CDR2 FQNNGV. The CDR3 consists of 16 residues. The CDR3 nucleotides read TGTGCCAGCATACGGACTAGCGGGACGACGGGGGAGACCCAGTACTTC. Amino acids: CASIRTSGTTGETQYF.

The rearrangement joins TRBV13 to TRBJ1-1, with no clear D. This CDR3 has 13 amino acids. Per germline, CDR1 PRHDT and CDR2 FYEKMQ (reference sequence). V lost 1 base, J lost 3 bases, and 6 bases lay in between. CDR3 DNA: TGTGCCAGCAGCTTAGCTAGCTACACTGAAGCTTTCTTT. This codes for CASSLASYTEAFF.